The 26 T cell receptor beta chains below all came from one sample that was sequenced in a study of blood T cells in healthy people across ages. A J-beta primer mix and a sample-barcoded 5' primer were used in a second PCR of about 7 to 11 cycles. TCRdb used MiXCR to reprocess the 5' RACE reads, holding one entry per CDR3 protein. This sample has roughly 800,000 distinct CDR3 sequences, with 20% to 30% found just once. These sequences were also reported in another study, on T cells of mothers and their children.

Sequences were obtained from blood. The receptors were gathered from a boy younger than 18 in good health.

CDR3 region: CASSVGQVGNEKLFF. The CDR3 DNA reads TGTGCCAGCAGCGTGGGACAGGTCGGAAATGAAAAACTGTTTTTT. The genes are TRBV9 and TRBJ1-4; 8 bases are a match to TRBD1. Germline CDR1 SGDLS, CDR2 YYNGEE. The CDR3 runs to 15 residues. V was pared by 2 bases and J by 5 bases, with 5 bases of the junction left unmatched.

The chain employs TRBV7-9 and TRBJ1-4; 7 bases match TRBD1. Trimming took 3 bases from V and 8 from J; bases not matched to a gene: 12. Germline lookup yields CDR1 SEHNR and CDR2 FQNEAQ (reference sequence). The CDR3 is made up of 16 amino acids. This chain's CDR3 is CASSFPGQQVAEKLFF. In nucleotides, the CDR3 is TGTGCCAGCAGCTTTCCGGGACAGCAGGTTGCGGAAAAACTGTTTTTT. The entire variable domain, with the rest obtained from reference TRBV7-9 and TRBJ1-4, is as follows: DTGVSQNPRHKITKRGQNVTFRCDPISEHNRLYWYRQTLGQGPEFLTYFQNEAQLEKSRLLSDRFSAERPKGSFSTLEIQRTEQGDSAMYLCASSFPGQQVAEKLFFGSGTQLSVL.

The gene calls are TRBV6-1 and TRBJ1-1; D not resolved. The CDR3 runs to 14 residues. V was cut by 1 base and J by 5 bases, with 11 bases left in between. Germline CDR1 and CDR2: MNHNS and SASEGT. Here the CDR3 DNA reads TGTGCCAGCAGTGAAGGGCCGGGAGGGACTGAAGCTTTCTTT. This translates into CASSEGPGGTEAFF.

This clonotype appeared a few times. The chain joins TRBV7-9 to TRBJ2-2, with 9 bases identical to TRBD2. From germline, CDR1 is SEHNR and CDR2 FQNEAQ (reference sequence). This CDR3 spans 13 amino acids. The J segment lost 5 bases and the V segment lost 11 bases, leaving 6 bases of the junction unmatched. The CDR3 is CAPGSGGTGELFF. CDR3 DNA: TGTGCCCCCGGGAGCGGGGGGACCGGGGAGCTGTTTTTT.

This clonotype occurred many times. The chain has TRBV29-1 and TRBJ2-7, with D possibly called TRBD1 or TRBD2 (5 bases each). This CDR3 contains 15 residues. The germline V gene encodes CDR1 SQVTM and CDR2 ANQGSEA. Trimming took 0 bases from V and 2 from J, leaving 14 bases between them. CDR3: CSVEDRRTITYEQYF. The CDR3 DNA sequence: TGCAGCGTTGAAGATCGGAGGACAATCACCTACGAGCAGTACTTC.

This clonotype was recorded a few times. The chain carries TRBV12-3 or TRBV12-4 and TRBJ2-3, with D hard to call. The CDR3 has 15 amino acids. V shed 5 bases and J shed 1 base, with 13 bases lying between them. For the CDR3, the DNA is TGTGCCAGCAGTCGTACCAAGGCCCGCACAGATACGCAGTATTTT. Translated: CASSRTKARTDTQYF.

V and J are TRBV7-6 and TRBJ2-1, with D perhaps matching TRBD1 (6 bases). There are 15 residues in the CDR3. Germline CDR1 reads SGHVS; CDR2 reads FNYEAQ. Trimming removed 3 bases at V and 5 bases at J, with 14 bases between. CDR3 region: CASSFWGRSDNEQFF. CDR3 DNA sequence: TGTGCCAGCAGCTTTTGGGGGCGCAGTGACAATGAGCAGTTCTTC.

The chain recombines TRBV5-1 with TRBJ2-3; D gene ambiguous. Looked up from germline, CDR1 is SGHRS and CDR2 is YFSETQ. This CDR3 comprises 17 residues. V lost 3 bases and J lost 2, with 19 bases in between. The CDR3 sequence is CASSSKRTELLTDTQYF. CDR3 sequence (DNA): TGCGCCAGCAGCTCCAAAAGGACCGAGTTACTCACAGATACGCAGTATTTT.

The V and J genes are TRBV2 and TRBJ1-5, with TRBD1 matching over 7 bases. Trimming took 5 bases from V and 3 from J; bases not matched to a gene: 4. The CDR3 sequence is 14 residues long. CDR1 is SNHLY and CDR2 is FYNNEI in the germline V gene. CDR3 coding DNA: TGTGCCAGCAGTTTCGACAGGGTCAATCAGCCCCAGCATTTT. Its translation: CASSFDRVNQPQHF.

The V call is TRBV20-1, the J call TRBJ2-5; D is ambiguous. The J call may be mistaken, given a closer DNA end match to TRBJ2-7. This CDR3 is built from 14 residues. Germline V gene sequence: CDR1 DFQATT, CDR2 SNEGSKA (reference sequence). The CDR3 DNA reads TGCAGTGCTAGAGCACCAGGCCGAGGCTACGAGCAGTACTTC. It specifies CSARAPGRGYEQYF.

This clonotype was seen a handful of times. This sequence joins TRBV6-5 and TRBJ2-5, with unresolved D. V lost 2 bases and J lost 6, with 4 bases in between. This CDR3 has 11 residues. The germline V gene encodes CDR1 MNHEY and CDR2 SVGAGI. The DNA of the CDR3 is TGTGCCAGCAGTTACGGGAAGACCCAGTACTTC. This sequence encodes CASSYGKTQYF.

The chain carries TRBV30 and TRBJ2-7; no reliable D call. CDR1 is GTSNPN, CDR2 SVGIG, per germline (reference sequence). The CDR3 length is 12 residues. Trimming took 5 bases from V and 7 from J, leaving 15 bases between them. CDR3 sequence: CAWDDGLREQYF. The CDR3 nucleotides read TGTGCCTGGGACGATGGCCTGCGGGAGCAGTACTTC.

In this sample, this clonotype turned up a few times. The germline gene is not matched at one end of the junction; a read error may be the cause. The chain uses TRBV11-2 and TRBJ2-3; 11 nucleotides line up with TRBD2. This CDR3 region has 16 residues. Looked up from germline, CDR1 is SGHAT and CDR2 is FQNNGV. CDR3 region: CASSVLAGGSTGTQYF. In DNA form, the CDR3 reads TGTGCCAGCAGCGTCTTAGCGGGGGGGAGCACAGGTACGCAGTATTTT.

V usage is TRBV12-3 or TRBV12-4 and J usage is TRBJ1-2; TRBD1 is a possible D gene (6 bases). The CDR3 loop spans 12 amino acids. V lost 2 bases, J lost 7 bases, and 8 bases lay in between. This chain's CDR3 is CASSLQDSGYTF. The CDR3, as DNA: TGTGCCAGCAGTTTACAGGACAGTGGCTACACCTTC.

This clonotype showed up just once. The V call is TRBV4-2, the J call TRBJ2-1; the D is unclear. CDR1 is LGHNA and CDR2 is YNFKEQ in the germline V gene. The CDR3 has 15 amino acids. Trimming left V 0 bases short and J 0 bases short, with 6 bases between. The CDR3, as DNA: TGTGCCAGCAGCCAAGACGTCAGCTCCTACAATGAGCAGTTCTTC. It codes for CASSQDVSSYNEQFF.

Comments on this clonotype: This may come from a read error, since a much larger clone is one base off. The chain has TRBV20-1 and TRBJ2-7; D tentatively reads TRBD1 or TRBD2 (6 bases each). The CDR3 covers 13 residues. V was trimmed by 5 bases and J by 5 bases, leaving 16 bases between them. CDR1 is DFQATT, CDR2 SNEGSKA, per germline (reference sequence). The CDR3 sequence: CSAEGTRENEQYF. For the CDR3, the DNA is TGCAGTGCTGAGGGGACACGGGAGAACGAGCAGTACTTC.

The chain joins TRBV12-3 or TRBV12-4 to TRBJ2-1; 9 bases line up with TRBD2. Unmatched junction bases numbered 5, after V lost 2 bases and J lost 6 bases. The CDR3 loop spans 15 amino acids. CDR3 sequence: CASSLPAGGINEQFF. The CDR3 region has the DNA TGTGCCAGCAGTTTACCAGCGGGGGGCATCAATGAGCAGTTCTTC.

The table lists this clonotype with a few counts. Sequence at one end of the junction differs from germline and may be a read error. This chain joins TRBV10-3 and TRBJ2-1, with no clear D. Germline CDR1 ENHRY, CDR2 SYGVKD. The CDR3 sequence is 15 residues long. This CDR3 reads CAISDVWSSYNEQFF. For the CDR3, the DNA is TGTGCCATCAGTGACGTTTGGTCCTCCTACAATGAGCAATTCTTC.

This clonotype was detected a few times. This chain uses TRBV6-1 with TRBJ2-5; tentatively, D is TRBD1 or TRBD2 (5 bases each). The germline gives CDR1 MNHNS, CDR2 SASEGT. The CDR3 runs 15 residues. Trimming left V 2 bases short and J 4 bases short, with 14 bases between. The CDR3 DNA reads as TGTGCCAGCAGTGAACGTGTGGGGACCCGAGAGACCCAGTACTTC. Protein sequence: CASSERVGTRETQYF.

The table lists this clonotype with a few counts. This chain links TRBV27 with TRBJ1-2; weak D call: TRBD1 (5 bases). Germline V gene data show CDR1 as MNHEY and CDR2 as SMNVEV (reference sequence). This CDR3 is 14 amino acids long. V was clipped by 5 bases and J by 3 bases, with 13 bases between them. CDR3 sequence reads: CASSNLGVDYGYTF. As DNA, the CDR3 is TGTGCCAGCAGTAACCTAGGGGTAGACTATGGCTACACCTTC.

V and J are TRBV29-1 and TRBJ2-1; TRBD2 matches at 8 bases. J was trimmed by 0 bases and V by 3 bases; bases with no gene match: 1. Germline values: CDR1 SQVTM, CDR2 ANQGSEA. The CDR3 loop spans 14 amino acids. CDR3 sequence reads: CSVEAGGSYNEQFF. The CDR3 nucleotides are TGCAGCGTTGAGGCGGGGGGCTCCTACAATGAGCAGTTCTTC.

This chain uses TRBV7-2 with TRBJ1-5; D gene uncertain. CDR3 length equals 14 residues. Trimming took 5 bases from V and 5 from J, leaving 13 bases between them. The germline gives CDR1 SGHTA, CDR2 FQGNSA. The CDR3 sequence: CASSDRLAYQPQHF. The CDR3 DNA sequence: TGTGCCAGCAGCGACCGATTGGCTTATCAGCCCCAGCATTTT.

The chain combines TRBV5-1 with TRBJ2-5; no firm D call. The V end was cut by 0 bases, the J end by 0 bases, with 9 bases between. The CDR3 contains 15 residues. Per germline, CDR1 SGHRS and CDR2 YFSETQ. CDR3 in DNA: TGCGCCAGCAGCTTGGGGCAGGTCGACCAAGAGACCCAGTACTTC. It translates to CASSLGQVDQETQYF.

The chain recombines TRBV5-1 with TRBJ1-2; the D is unclear. CDR3 size: 15 residues. The germline CDR1 and CDR2 sequences are SGHRS and YFSETQ. V gave up 2 bases and J gave up 0 bases, with 11 bases separating them. CDR3 amino acids: CASSFPSPSNYGYTF. The CDR3 nucleotides are TGCGCCAGCAGCTTTCCTTCGCCCTCTAACTATGGCTACACCTTC.

Details on this clonotype: At one boundary the junction diverges from the germline segment, which might be a read error. V is TRBV6-6 and J is TRBJ2-7; a weak D match, TRBD2 (5 bases). This CDR3 has 12 residues. Germline loops: CDR1 MNHNY, CDR2 SVGAGI (reference sequence). The CDR3 region has the DNA TGTGCCAGCACTTACGCCGGGAACGAGCAGTACTTC. Amino acid sequence: CASTYAGNEQYF.

This clonotype occurred a few times. The rearrangement links TRBV29-1 to TRBJ2-3; D unclear. V gave up 6 bases and J gave up 1 base, with 17 bases separating them. Germline loops: CDR1 SQVTM, CDR2 ANQGSEA. The CDR3 sequence is 15 residues long. CDR3 nucleotide sequence: TGCAGCGTCCCGGCTGGGGTTCGAGGCACAGATACGCAGTATTTT. Residues: CSVPAGVRGTDTQYF.